This T cell receptor beta chain was captured by sequencing in a study of cytomegalovirus exposure and HLA in healthy donors (TCRdb year 2017). About the full investigation: An earlier analysis of around 600 of the donors reported 250 to 300 Gb of sequence data and approximately 110 million unique TCR beta sequences from some 180 million T cells. An early release covering roughly 640 HLA-typed donors comprised approximately 290 gigabases of sequencing data and 65 million to 100 million unique TCR sequences. The genetic ancestry cluster associated with self-reported Caucasian donors included about 84% of the 398 genotyped donors. The study aimed to test whether signatures of past pathogen exposure could be identified by cataloging public T cell receptors. Using immunosequencing, the study profiled T cell repertoires from 666 subjects and related those repertoires to cytomegalovirus serostatus. Besides the first cohort of approximately 670 subjects, a separate validation cohort made up of roughly 120 different subjects was used. The study combined high-throughput TCR immunosequencing, statistical association of individual TCRs with disease status, and machine learning to predict cytomegalovirus infection status. A later analysis re-examined previously published TCR beta repertoires from 500 to 700 donors and added high-resolution HLA genotyping to investigate patterns of TCR occurrence. The later analysis used no new phenotypic data to find candidate immune exposures, relying instead on TCR beta sequences and their occurrence across donors. An earlier analysis of 500 to 750 of the donors applied high-throughput TCR beta sequencing to assess whether each TCR beta V gene segment acted as functional or pseudogenic. Donor age, sex, ethnicity and CMV serostatus were compiled alongside the repertoire data. A later genetic analysis took genome-wide SNP genotypes for about three fifths of the roughly 670 donors and used that subset as a discovery cohort. Every discovery cohort repertoire had been produced on one sequencing platform. Both class I and class II loci were covered by HLA typing, at four-digit resolution. Typing coverage varied by locus: roughly 620-640 donors for A, B, C, DRB1 and DQB1; approximately 500 for DQA1; over 600 for DPA1; around 490 for DPB1. Five DR-DQ haplotypes were handled as single units for association and clustering, since linkage in the cohort was strong. On average, roughly 240,000 unique TCR beta nucleotide sequences were sequenced per donor among roughly 430 genotyped donors of the cohort, with around 19% of those sequences being non-productive. Overall study outcomes, separate from this receptor: HLA typing was unavailable for some donors at each locus, so association tests used only the typed subset. The authors suggested that the approach could potentially be extended to other disease states and immunological phenotypes. In vitro tests confirmed that a few of the cytomegalovirus-associated TCR beta chains recognize cytomegalovirus antigens. An association between a missense DCLRE1C variant and V-gene and J-gene trimming of TCR beta chains was found in a later genetic analysis and replicated in an independent cohort. A later analysis found that most CMV-associated TCR beta chains appeared HLA-restricted, with HLA associations seemingly driven largely by CMV exposure. Strong co-occurrence of HLA alleles, especially DR and DQ, made assigning TCR associations to individual alleles difficult. In this cohort, only TCR beta chains were sequenced, and detectable features were limited by the absence of alpha or paired-chain data. The study gave a list of 150 to 200 TCR beta chains associated with cytomegalovirus. In an earlier analysis of around 600 of the donors, most TCR beta V segments were observed in productive rearrangements about 87% or about 30% of the time, broadly matching IMGT annotations. Across donors, most TCR sequences were observed very rarely, whereas some public TCRs were present in many individuals. The sequencing pipeline was judged likely to have produced a cluster of highly shared sequence variants as a technical artifact. Linkage disequilibrium might explain the correlated functional status among segregating V segments, but an unknown experimental factor could not be ruled out. Cytomegalovirus status was reported to be diagnosed by the classifier with high specificity and sensitivity in both the original and validation cohorts. In a later analysis, HLA-associated TCR beta chains were found to be more clonally expanded and to have lower generation probabilities than equally common non-associated chains. A later analysis found that TCR association rates varied across HLA loci, with DRB1 alleles showing the most associated TCRs and HLA-C alleles the fewest. In a later analysis, over 15,000 TCR beta sequences were associated with specific HLA alleles at a false discovery rate of 0.05. Presence/absence analyses assumed roughly uniform sequencing depth across donors, an assumption that may not hold. For the cohort, immune exposure information was limited to CMV serostatus. According to a later analysis, parvovirus B19, influenza, CMV and Epstein-Barr virus appeared linked to several top co-occurrence clusters. A later genetic analysis reported fewer N-insertions in productive TCRs among donors in an Asian-associated ancestry cluster than the approximately 700-donor mean. A further reported finding was that TCR beta sequences accurately predicted the HLA-A and HLA-B alleles for most subjects in the first cohort. Because counts were too low, roughly 16 rarely observed V segments, including chromosome 9 orphons, were left out of the earlier analysis of some 640 of the donors.

As to this clone: This receptor's antigen is unknown. Base qualities are not recorded, but no much larger clone differs from it by a single base.

Receptor libraries were prepared by the immunoSEQ multiplex PCR assay. A mixture of 60 forward primers for TCR Vbeta segments and 13 reverse primers for TCR Jbeta segments was used in the multiplex PCR. The CDR3 region of rearranged TCR beta genes was amplified from genomic DNA with a multiplex PCR assay. The amplified TCR beta libraries were sequenced on the Illumina HiSeq System as 87-base-pair reads. The authors' pipeline ran thus. Across the 640 or so repertoires, a later analysis counted roughly 84 million unique TCR beta chains, around 10 million of which were shared by at least two donors. Raw reads were error-corrected and collapsed into unique sequences by a nearest-neighbor algorithm in which closely related sequences were merged to remove PCR and sequencing errors. CDR3 sequences were aligned to IMGT reference sequences to assign V, D and J gene segments. For a sequence to be retained, a match of at least six nucleotides was required to both a V gene segment and a J gene segment. A rearrangement counted as productive if the CDR3 had no stop codons and remained in frame with V and J, and every other rearrangement counted as non-productive. CDR3 was defined by IMGT convention, running from the second conserved V-encoded cysteine to the conserved J-encoded phenylalanine. The earlier analysis of about 570 of the donors excluded any sequence lacking an unambiguous match to a single V gene segment. An earlier analysis of fewer than 750 of the donors called V segments functional above 56.7% productive rearrangements and segregating when the between-donor standard deviation exceeded 5%. A statistical classification framework was built to diagnose cytomegalovirus status from the catalog of TCR beta chain sequences. In a later analysis, TCR nucleotide sequences were compared against IMGT/GENE-DB human TR gene sequences so that V and J genes could be assigned. In a later analysis, CDR3 sequences and most-parsimonious VDJ recombination scenarios were assigned using the TCRdist pipeline. In a later analysis, each TCR beta chain was defined by its CDR3 amino acid sequence together with its V-gene family, and reads lacking a unique V-gene family were excluded. In a later analysis, around 600 highly shared, low-generation-probability nucleotide sequences were removed to address suspected cross-contamination and a sequencing artifact. A later analysis calculated a clonal expansion index for each public chain from normalized within-repertoire ranks of inferred template counts. In a later analysis, generation probabilities were computed with a VDJ recombination model fitted to out-of-frame rearrangements, and the resulting probabilities were checked against IGoR. In a later analysis, TCR-TCR, TCR-HLA and TCR-CMV co-occurrence was scored with hypergeometric tests, and a repertoire-size bias correction was applied to TCR pairs. In a later analysis, false discovery rates were estimated by permuting HLA or CMV assignments 20 times. In a later analysis, co-occurring TCRs were grouped using DBSCAN, and TCRdist sequence similarity was added for clustering within HLA-allele-positive subsets. Repertoires with fewer than 30,000 or more than 120,000 public chains, plus five repertoires with anomalous nucleotide sharing, were excluded from co-occurrence clustering. In TCRdb, the immuneACCESS table is reduced to in-frame sequences with V and J assigned. These tables do not hold every clone; where another copy was compared, an unresolved V gene accounts for under half, and the others remain unexplained. V, J and clone size derive from that table, while D and trimming were established from the DNA sequence. The sample has approximately 97,000 clones on record, around four fifths of them singletons. About 4% of the sample rests with the top ten.

The cohort was made up of about 610 healthy bone marrow donors. All cohort members were sampled while nominally healthy, although unrecorded immune exposures were likely present. The donor tested CMV seropositive, placing the donor among the 289 seropositive members of the cohort. Every donor gave a peripheral blood sample, and the peripheral blood mononuclear cells from that sample were used for TCR beta sequencing. The Qiagen DNeasy Blood Extraction Kit was used to extract genomic DNA from the blood cell samples. Input material: PBMCs. The TCR was taken from a woman aged 40 to 55 in good health and CMV-seropositive.

CDR3 protein: CSTRGYTEAFF. The sequence in DNA is TGCAGTACCAGGGGATATACTGAAGCTTTCTTT. This chain is built from TRBV20-1 and TRBJ1-1, with TRBD1 perhaps the D gene, on 6 matching bases. From the germline V gene (reference sequence), CDR1 is DFQATT and CDR2 is SNEGSKA. Inclusive of the bounding cysteine and phenylalanine, the CDR3 is 11 residues long. CDR3 DNA is the only sequence kept; it has 33 bases, read in frame from the first base. V is reduced by 8 bases and J by 5 bases, leaving a spacing of 12 bases between them.